The entry that follows covers one T cell receptor (beta chain) sequence. This specimen includes other DNA sequences encoding the same CDR3. The data originate from a study of shared clonotypes between healthy human individuals. CD45RO negativity and positive selection for CCR7 defined naive CD8 cells, a population that excluded terminally differentiated effector memory CD45RA+ cells. The CDR3 length is 14 residues. The V and J ends lost 0 bases and 1 base respectively, with 8 bases between them. Germline CDR1 reads SGDLS; CDR2 reads YYNGEE. Repertoires were generated with immunoSEQ multiplex PCR, while TCRdb's copy carries only in-frame clones and drops some. The data hold hundreds of thousands of clones, with approximately 95% observed a single time.

The sequence was collected from a woman between 25 and 40 years old in good health. The sequencing input was naive CD8+ T cells sorted from blood. V and J are TRBV9 and TRBJ2-7, with D unresolved. CDR3 sequence reads: CASSVGGPSYEQYF. The DNA of the CDR3 is TGTGCCAGCAGCGTAGGTGGACCTTCCTACGAGCAGTACTTC.